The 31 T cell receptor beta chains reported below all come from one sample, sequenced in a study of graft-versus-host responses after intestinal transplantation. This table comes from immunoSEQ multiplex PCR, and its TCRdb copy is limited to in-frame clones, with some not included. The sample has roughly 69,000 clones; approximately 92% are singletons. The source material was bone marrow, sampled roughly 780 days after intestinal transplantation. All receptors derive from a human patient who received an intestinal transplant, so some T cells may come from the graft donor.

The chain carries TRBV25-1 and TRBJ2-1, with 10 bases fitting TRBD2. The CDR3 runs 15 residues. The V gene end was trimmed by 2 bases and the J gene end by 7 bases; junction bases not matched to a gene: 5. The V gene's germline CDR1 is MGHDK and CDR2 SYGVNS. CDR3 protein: CASSELAGVSNEQFF. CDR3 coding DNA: TGTGCCAGCAGTGAACTAGCGGGAGTTTCGAATGAGCAGTTCTTC.

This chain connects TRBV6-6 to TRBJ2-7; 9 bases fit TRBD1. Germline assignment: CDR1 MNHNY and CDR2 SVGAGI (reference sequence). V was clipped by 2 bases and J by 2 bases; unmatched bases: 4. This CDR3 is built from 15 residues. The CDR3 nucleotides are TGTGCCAGCAGTTACGGGACAGGGACCCCCTACGAGCAGTACTTC. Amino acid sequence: CASSYGTGTPYEQYF.

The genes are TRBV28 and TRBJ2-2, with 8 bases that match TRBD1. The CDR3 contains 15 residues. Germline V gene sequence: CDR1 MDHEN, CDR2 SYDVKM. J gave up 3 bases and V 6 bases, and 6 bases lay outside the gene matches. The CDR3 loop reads CASRSQGADTGELFF. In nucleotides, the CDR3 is TGTGCCAGCAGATCCCAGGGGGCGGACACCGGGGAGCTGTTTTTT. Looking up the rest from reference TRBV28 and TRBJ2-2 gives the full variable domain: DVKVTQSSRYLVKRTGEKVFLECVQDMDHENMFWYRQDPGLGLRLIYFSYDVKMKEKGDIPEGYSVSREKKERFSLILESASTNQTSMYLCASRSQGADTGELFFGEGSRLTVL.

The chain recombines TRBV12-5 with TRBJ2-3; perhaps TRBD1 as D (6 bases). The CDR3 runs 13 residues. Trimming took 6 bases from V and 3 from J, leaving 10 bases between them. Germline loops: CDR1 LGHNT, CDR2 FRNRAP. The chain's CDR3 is CASGETGTDTQYF. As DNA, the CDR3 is TGTGCTAGTGGGGAAACAGGGACAGATACGCAGTATTTT. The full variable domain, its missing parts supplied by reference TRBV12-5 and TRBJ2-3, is DARVTQTPRHKVTEMGQEVTMRCQPILGHNTVFWYRQTMMQGLELLAYFRNRAPLDDSGMPKDRFSAEMPDATLATLKIQPSEPRDSAVYFCASGETGTDTQYFGPGTRLTVL.

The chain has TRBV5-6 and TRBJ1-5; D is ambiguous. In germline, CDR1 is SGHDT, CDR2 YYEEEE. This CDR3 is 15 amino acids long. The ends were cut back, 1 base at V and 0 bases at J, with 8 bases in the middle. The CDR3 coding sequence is TGTGCCAGCAGCTTGTGGCGGTATAGCAATCAGCCCCAGCATTTT. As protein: CASSLWRYSNQPQHF.

The CDR3 DNA reads TGTGCCAGCAGTTTAGTGGGGACAGCCTACGAGCAGTACTTC. Amino acids: CASSLVGTAYEQYF. This sequence joins TRBV27 and TRBJ2-7; 7 bases are a match to TRBD1. The trim removed 2 bases at V and 2 bases at J, leaving 3 bases unmatched. The CDR3 has 14 amino acids. The germline V gene has CDR1 MNHEY and CDR2 SMNVEV (reference sequence).

DNA of the CDR3: TGTGCCAGCAGCTTAGTGAGAAGGACCGACTACAATGAGCAGTTCTTC. Protein product: CASSLVRRTDYNEQFF. The chain has TRBV11-2 and TRBJ2-1; D remains unclear. This CDR3 comprises 16 residues. Deletions cut 1 base from V and 3 bases from J, with 13 bases between. Germline assignment: CDR1 SGHAT and CDR2 FQNNGV.

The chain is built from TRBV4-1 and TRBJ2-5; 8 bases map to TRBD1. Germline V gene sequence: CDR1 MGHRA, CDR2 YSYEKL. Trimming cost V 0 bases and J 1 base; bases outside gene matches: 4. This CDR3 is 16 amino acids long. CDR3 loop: CASSQETGGFQETQYF. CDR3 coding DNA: TGCGCCAGCAGCCAAGAAACAGGGGGATTCCAAGAGACCCAGTACTTC.

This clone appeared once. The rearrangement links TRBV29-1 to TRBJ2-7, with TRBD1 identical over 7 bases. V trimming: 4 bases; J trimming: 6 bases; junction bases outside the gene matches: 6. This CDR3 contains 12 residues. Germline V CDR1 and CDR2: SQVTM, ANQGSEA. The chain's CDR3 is CSVATGSGEQYF. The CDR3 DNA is TGCAGCGTTGCGACAGGGTCGGGCGAGCAGTACTTC.

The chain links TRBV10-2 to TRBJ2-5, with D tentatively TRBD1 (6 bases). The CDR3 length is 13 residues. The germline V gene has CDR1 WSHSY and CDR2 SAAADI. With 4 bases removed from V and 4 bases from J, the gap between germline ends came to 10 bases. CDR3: CASSGRGAETQYF. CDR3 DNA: TGCGCCAGCAGTGGCAGGGGAGCAGAGACCCAGTACTTC.

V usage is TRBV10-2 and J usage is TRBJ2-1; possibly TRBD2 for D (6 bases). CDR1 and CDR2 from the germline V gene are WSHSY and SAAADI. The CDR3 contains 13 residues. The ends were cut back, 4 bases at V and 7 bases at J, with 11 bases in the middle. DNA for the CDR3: TGCGCCAGCAGTGCGGGGGACCTGAATGAGCAGTTCTTC. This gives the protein CASSAGDLNEQFF.

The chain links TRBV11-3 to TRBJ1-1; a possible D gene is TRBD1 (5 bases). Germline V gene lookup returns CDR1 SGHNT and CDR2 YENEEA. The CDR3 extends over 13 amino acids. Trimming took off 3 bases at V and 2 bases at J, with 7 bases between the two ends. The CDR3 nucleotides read TGTGCCAGCAGCTTCCGGGACAACACTGAAGCTTTCTTT. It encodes CASSFRDNTEAFF. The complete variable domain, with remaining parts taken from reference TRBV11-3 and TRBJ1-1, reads EAGVVQSPRYKIIEKKQPVAFWCNPISGHNTLYWYLQNLGQGPELLIRYENEEAVDDSQLPKDRFSAERLKGVDSTLKIQPAELGDSAVYLCASSFRDNTEAFFGQGTRLTVV.

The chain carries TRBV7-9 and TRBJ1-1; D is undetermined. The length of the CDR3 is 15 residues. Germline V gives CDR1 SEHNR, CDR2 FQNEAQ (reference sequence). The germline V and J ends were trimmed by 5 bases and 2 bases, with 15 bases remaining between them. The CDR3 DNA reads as TGTGCCAGCAGCGTACAAAGGGCACTCAACACTGAAGCTTTCTTT. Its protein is CASSVQRALNTEAFF.

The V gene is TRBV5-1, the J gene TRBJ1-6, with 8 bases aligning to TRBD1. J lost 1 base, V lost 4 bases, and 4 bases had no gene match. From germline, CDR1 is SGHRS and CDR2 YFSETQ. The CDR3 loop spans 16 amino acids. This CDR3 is CASSLDRVSYNSPLHF. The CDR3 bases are TGCGCCAGCAGCCTGGACAGGGTATCCTATAATTCACCCCTCCACTTT.

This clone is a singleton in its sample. The CDR3, as DNA: TGTGCCAGCAGCTTAGCGGGGGATCCATTCACTGAAGCTTTCTTT. Its translation is CASSLAGDPFTEAFF. The chain uses TRBV7-9 and TRBJ1-1; tentative D call: TRBD1 (5 bases). Germline CDR1 and CDR2: SEHNR and FQNEAQ (reference sequence). The CDR3 covers 15 residues. V was clipped by 0 bases and J by 4 bases, with 12 bases between them. Using reference TRBV7-9 and TRBJ1-1 for the parts outside the CDR3, the full variable domain is DTGVSQNPRHKITKRGQNVTFRCDPISEHNRLYWYRQTLGQGPEFLTYFQNEAQLEKSRLLSDRFSAERPKGSFSTLEIQRTEQGDSAMYLCASSLAGDPFTEAFFGQGTRLTVV.

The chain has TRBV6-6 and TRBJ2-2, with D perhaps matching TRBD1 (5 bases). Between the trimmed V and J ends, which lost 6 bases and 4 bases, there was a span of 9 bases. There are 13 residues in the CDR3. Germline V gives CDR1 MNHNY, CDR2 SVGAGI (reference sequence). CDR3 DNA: TGTGCCAGCAGAATGGGGCTCACCGGGGAGCTGTTTTTT. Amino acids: CASRMGLTGELFF.

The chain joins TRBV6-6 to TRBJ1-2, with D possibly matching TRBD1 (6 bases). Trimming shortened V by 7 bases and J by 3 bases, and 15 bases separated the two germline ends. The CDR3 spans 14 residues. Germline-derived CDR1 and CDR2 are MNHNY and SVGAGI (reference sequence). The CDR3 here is CASTPLQGHYGYTF. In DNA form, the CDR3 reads TGTGCCAGCACCCCTCTTCAGGGGCACTATGGCTACACCTTC.

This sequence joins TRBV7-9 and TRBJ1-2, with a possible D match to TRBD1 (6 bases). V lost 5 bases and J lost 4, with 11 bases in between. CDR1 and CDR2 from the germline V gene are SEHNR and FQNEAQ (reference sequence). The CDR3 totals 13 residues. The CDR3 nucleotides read TGTGCCAGCAGCCACCCCAGGGGCTATGGCTACACCTTC. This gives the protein CASSHPRGYGYTF.

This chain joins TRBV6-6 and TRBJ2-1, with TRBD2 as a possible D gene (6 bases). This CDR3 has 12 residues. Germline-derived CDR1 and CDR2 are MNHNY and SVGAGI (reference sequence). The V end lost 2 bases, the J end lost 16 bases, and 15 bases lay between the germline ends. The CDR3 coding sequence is TGTGCCAGCAGTTACAGGAGCGGGCAGGTCTTCTTC. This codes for CASSYRSGQVFF.

The CDR3 DNA sequence: TGTGCCAGCAGTTTGCGACAGCAGAACACTGAAGCTTTCTTT. Its protein is CASSLRQQNTEAFF. The V and J genes are TRBV6-5 and TRBJ1-1; weak D call: TRBD1 (5 bases). This CDR3 is built from 14 residues. The germline V and J ends were trimmed by 4 bases and 1 base, with 10 bases remaining between them. Germline CDR1 and CDR2: MNHEY and SVGAGI.

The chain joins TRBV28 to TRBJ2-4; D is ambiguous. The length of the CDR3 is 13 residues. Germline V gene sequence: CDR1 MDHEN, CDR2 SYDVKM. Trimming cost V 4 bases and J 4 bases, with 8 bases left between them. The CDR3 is CASSSGLKNIQYF. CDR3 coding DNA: TGTGCCAGCAGTTCTGGCCTGAAAAACATTCAGTACTTC.

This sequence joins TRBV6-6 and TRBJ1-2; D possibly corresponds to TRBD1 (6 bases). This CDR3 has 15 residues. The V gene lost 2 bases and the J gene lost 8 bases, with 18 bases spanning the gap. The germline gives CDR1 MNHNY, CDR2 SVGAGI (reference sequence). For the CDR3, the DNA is TGTGCCAGCAGTTACACCTCCCCGCAGGGGACCGGCTACACCTTC. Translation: CASSYTSPQGTGYTF.

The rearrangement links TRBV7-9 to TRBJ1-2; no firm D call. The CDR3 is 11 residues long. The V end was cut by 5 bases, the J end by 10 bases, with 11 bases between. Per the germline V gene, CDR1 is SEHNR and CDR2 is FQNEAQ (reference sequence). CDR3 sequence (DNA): TGTGCCAGCAGCCGCTCGCAGGACTACACCTTC. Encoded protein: CASSRSQDYTF.

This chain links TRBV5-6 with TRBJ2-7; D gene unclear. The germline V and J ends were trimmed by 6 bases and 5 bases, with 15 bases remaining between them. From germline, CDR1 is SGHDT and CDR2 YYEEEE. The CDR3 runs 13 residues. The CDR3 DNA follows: TGTGCCAGCAAGTTTCCAGCGACGCACGAGCAGTACTTC. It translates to CASKFPATHEQYF.

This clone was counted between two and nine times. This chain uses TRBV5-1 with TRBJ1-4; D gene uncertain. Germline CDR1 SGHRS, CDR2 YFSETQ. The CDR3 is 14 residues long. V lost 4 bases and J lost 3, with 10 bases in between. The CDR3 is CASSMGGSNEKLFF. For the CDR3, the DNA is TGCGCCAGCAGCATGGGAGGGTCTAATGAAAAACTGTTTTTT.

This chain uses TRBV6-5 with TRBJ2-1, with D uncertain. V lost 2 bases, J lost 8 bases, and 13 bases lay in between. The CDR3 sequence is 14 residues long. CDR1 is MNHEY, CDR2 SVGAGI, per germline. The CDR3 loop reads CASSYPGRGHEQFF. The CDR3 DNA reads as TGTGCCAGCAGTTACCCTGGTCGAGGTCATGAGCAGTTCTTC.

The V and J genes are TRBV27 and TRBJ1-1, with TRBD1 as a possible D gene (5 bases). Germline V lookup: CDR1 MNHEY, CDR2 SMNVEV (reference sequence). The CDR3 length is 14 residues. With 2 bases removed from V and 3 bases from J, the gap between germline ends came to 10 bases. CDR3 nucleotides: TGTGCCAGCAGTTTACAGGGTGTCCACACTGAAGCTTTCTTT. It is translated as CASSLQGVHTEAFF.

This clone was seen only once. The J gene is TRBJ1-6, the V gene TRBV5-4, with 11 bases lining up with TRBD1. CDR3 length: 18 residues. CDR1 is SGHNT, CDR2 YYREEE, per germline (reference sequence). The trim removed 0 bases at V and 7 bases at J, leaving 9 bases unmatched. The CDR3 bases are TGTGCCAGCAGCTTGGGAGGACAGGGGGCATCTAAGAATTCACCCCTCCACTTT. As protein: CASSLGGQGASKNSPLHF.

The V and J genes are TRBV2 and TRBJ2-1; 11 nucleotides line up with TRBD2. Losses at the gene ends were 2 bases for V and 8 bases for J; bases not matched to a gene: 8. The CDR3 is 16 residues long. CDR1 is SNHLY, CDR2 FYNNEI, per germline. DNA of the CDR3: TGTGCCAGCAGTGAAAGGCTAGCGGGAGGAGCTGATGAGCAGTTCTTC. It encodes CASSERLAGGADEQFF.

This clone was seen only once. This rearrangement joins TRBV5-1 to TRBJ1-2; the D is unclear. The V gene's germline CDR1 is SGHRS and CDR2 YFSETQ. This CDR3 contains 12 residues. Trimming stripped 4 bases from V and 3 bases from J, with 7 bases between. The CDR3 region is CASSPEDYGYTF. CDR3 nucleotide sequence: TGCGCCAGCAGCCCTGAAGACTATGGCTACACCTTC.

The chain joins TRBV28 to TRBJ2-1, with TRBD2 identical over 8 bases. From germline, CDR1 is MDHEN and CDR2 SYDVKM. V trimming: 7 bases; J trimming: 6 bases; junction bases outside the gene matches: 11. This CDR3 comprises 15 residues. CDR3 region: CASTGAGVGFNEQFF. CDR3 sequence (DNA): TGTGCCAGCACCGGAGCGGGAGTGGGTTTCAATGAGCAGTTCTTC.